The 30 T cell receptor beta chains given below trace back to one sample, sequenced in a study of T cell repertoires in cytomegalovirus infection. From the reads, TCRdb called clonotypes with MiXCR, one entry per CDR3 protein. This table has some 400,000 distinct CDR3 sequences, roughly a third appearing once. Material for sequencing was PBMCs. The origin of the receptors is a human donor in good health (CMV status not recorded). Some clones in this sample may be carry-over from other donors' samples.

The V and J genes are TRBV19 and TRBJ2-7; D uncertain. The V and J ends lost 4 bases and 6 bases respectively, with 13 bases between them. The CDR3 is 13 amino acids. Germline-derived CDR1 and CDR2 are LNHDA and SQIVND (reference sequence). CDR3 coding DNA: TGTGCCAGTAGTACCAGGACCTGGGGCGAGCAGTACTTC. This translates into CASSTRTWGEQYF.

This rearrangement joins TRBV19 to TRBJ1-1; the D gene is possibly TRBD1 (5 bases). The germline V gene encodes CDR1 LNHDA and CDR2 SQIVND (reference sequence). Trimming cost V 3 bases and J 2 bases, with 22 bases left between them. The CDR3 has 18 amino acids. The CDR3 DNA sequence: TGTGCCAGTAGTATGGGGACCCGAGGATCGGGGGAAAACACTGAAGCTTTCTTT. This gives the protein CASSMGTRGSGENTEAFF.

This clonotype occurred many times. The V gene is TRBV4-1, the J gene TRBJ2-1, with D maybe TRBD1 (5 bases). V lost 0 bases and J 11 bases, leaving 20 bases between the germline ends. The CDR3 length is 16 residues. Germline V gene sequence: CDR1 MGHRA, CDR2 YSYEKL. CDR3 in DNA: TGCGCCAGCAGCCAAGAAAGGGGTTTTGCCCTTAGGAAGCAGTTCTTC. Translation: CASSQERGFALRKQFF.

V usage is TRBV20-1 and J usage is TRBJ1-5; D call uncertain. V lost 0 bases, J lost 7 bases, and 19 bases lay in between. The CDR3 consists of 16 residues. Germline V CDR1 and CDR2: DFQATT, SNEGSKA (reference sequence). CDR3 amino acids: CSARDSPGTHRQPQHF. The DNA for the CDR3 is TGCAGTGCTAGAGACTCTCCGGGAACCCACAGACAGCCCCAGCATTTT.

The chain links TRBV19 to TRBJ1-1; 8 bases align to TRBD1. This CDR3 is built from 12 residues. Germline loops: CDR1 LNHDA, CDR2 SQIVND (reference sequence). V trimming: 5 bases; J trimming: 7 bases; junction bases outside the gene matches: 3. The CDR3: CASSWTGYEAFF. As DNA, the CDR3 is TGTGCCAGTAGTTGGACAGGGTATGAAGCTTTCTTT.

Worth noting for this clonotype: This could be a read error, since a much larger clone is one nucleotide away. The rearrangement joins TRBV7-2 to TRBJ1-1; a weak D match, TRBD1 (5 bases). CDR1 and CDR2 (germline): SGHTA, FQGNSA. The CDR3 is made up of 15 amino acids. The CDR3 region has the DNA TGTGCCAGCAGCTTAGTGGCCGCGGGGGAGACTGAAGCTTTATTT. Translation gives CASSLVAAGETEALF. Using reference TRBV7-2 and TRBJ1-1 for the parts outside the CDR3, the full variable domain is GAGVSQSPSNKVTEKGKDVELRCDPISGHTALYWYRQSLGQGLEFLIYFQGNSAPDKSGLPSDRFSAERTGGSVSTLTIQRTQQEDSAVYLCASSLVAAGETEALFGQGTRLTVV.

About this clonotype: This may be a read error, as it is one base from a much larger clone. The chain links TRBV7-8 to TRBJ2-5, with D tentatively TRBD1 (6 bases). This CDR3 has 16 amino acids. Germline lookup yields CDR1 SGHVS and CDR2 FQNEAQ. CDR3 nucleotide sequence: TGTGCCAGCAGCTTCGTTCGGACAGTGTCAAAGGAGACCCCGTACTTC. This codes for CASSFVRTVSKETPYF.

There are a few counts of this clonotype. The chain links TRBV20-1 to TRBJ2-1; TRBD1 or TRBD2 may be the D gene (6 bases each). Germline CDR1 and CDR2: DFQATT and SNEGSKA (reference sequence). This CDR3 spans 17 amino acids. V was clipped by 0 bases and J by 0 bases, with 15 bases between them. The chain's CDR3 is CSARDRGRGGSYNEQFF. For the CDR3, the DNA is TGCAGTGCTAGAGATCGGGGGAGAGGGGGCTCCTACAATGAGCAGTTCTTC.

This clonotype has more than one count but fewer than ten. The CDR3 region has the DNA TGTGCCAGCAGTGTCAGCCGGCGGGAGACCCAGTACTTC. This translates into CASSVSRRETQYF. The V and J genes are TRBV13 and TRBJ2-5; D not resolved. Trimming shortened V by 6 bases and J by 5 bases, and 13 bases separated the two germline ends. This CDR3 contains 13 residues. Per the germline V gene, CDR1 is PRHDT and CDR2 is FYEKMQ (reference sequence). Based on the CDR3 plus reference TRBV13 and TRBJ2-5, the full variable domain is AAGVIQSPRHLIKEKRETATLKCYPIPRHDTVYWYQQGPGQDPQFLISFYEKMQSDKGSIPDRFSAQQFSDYHSELNMSSLELGDSALYFCASSVSRRETQYFGPGTRLLVL.

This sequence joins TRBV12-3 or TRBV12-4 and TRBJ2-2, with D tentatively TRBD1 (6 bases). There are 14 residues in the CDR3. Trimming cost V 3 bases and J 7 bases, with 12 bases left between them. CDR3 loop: CASSFRQGHGELFF. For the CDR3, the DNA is TGTGCCAGCAGTTTTCGGCAGGGGCACGGGGAGCTGTTTTTT.

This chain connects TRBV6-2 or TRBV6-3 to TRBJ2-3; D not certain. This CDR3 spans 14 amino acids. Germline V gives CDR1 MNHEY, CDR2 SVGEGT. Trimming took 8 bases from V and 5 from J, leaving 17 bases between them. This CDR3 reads CASYPTPGIDTQYF. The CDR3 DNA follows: TGTGCCAGCTATCCCACTCCTGGGATAGATACGCAGTATTTT.

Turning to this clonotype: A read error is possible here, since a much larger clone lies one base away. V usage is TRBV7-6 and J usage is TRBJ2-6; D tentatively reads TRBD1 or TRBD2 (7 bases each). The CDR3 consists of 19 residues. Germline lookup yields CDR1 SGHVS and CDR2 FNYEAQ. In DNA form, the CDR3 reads TGTGCCAGCAGCTTAGCGCCAGGGGGGGCCCTCTCTGGGGCCAACTTCCTGACTTTC. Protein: CASSLAPGGALSGANFLTF.

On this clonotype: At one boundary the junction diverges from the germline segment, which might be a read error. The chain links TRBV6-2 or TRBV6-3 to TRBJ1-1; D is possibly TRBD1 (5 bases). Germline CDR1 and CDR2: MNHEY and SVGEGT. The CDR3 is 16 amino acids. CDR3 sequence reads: CASSHSTPRDRTEAFF. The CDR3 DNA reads TGTGCCAGCAGTCACTCGACGCCCAGGGATCGAACTGAAGCTTTCTTT.

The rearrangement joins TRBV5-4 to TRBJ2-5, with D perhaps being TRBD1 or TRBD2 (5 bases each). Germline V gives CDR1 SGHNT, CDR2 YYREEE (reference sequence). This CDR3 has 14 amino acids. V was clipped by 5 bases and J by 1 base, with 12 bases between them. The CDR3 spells CASRLSGTQETQYF. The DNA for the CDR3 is TGTGCCAGCAGGCTCTCGGGGACCCAAGAGACCCAGTACTTC.

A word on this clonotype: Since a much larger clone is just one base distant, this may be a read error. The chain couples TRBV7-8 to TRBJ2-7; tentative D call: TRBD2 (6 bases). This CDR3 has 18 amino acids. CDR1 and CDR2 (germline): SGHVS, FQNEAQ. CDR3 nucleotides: TGTGCCAGCAGCTTAGGGGGTTCCGCGGGACTCCGACCCTACGAGAAGTACTTC. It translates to CASSLGGSAGLRPYEKYF.

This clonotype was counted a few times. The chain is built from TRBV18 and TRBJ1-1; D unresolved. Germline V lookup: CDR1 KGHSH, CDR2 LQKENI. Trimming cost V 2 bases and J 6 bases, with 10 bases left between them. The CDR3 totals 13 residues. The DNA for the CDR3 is TGTGCCAGCTCACCATCCGGGAAATCTGAAGCTTTCTTT. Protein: CASSPSGKSEAFF.

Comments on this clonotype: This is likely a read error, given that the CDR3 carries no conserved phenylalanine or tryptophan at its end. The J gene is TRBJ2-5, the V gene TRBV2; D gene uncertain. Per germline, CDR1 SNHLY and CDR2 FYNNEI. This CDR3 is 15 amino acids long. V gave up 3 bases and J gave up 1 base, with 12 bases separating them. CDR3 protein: CASSDVPDLQETQYL. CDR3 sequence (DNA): TGTGCCAGCAGTGATGTGCCAGATCTCCAAGAGACCCAGTACTTA.

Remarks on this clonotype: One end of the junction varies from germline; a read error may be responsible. CDR3 in DNA: TGTGCCAGCAGTATAGGGGGGAGGTACGAGCAGTGCTTC. It codes for CASSIGGRYEQCF. The chain carries TRBV2 and TRBJ2-7, with D perhaps TRBD1 or TRBD2 (6 bases each). Looked up from germline, CDR1 is SNHLY and CDR2 is FYNNEI. This CDR3 has 13 residues.

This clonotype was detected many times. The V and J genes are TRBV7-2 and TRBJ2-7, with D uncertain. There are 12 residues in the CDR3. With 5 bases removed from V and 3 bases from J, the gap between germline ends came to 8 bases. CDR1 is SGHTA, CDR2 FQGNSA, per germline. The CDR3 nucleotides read TGTGCCAGCAGCACGACCATCTACGAGCAGTACTTC. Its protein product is CASSTTIYEQYF.

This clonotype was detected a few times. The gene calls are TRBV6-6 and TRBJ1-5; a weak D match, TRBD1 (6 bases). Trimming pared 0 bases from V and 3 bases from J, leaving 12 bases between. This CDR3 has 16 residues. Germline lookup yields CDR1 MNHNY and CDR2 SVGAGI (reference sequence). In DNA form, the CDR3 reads TGTGCCAGCAGTTACTCCGAACAGGGAATCAATCAGCCCCAGCATTTT. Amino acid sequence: CASSYSEQGINQPQHF.

CDR3 amino acids: CASSELRLGGELFF. The CDR3 DNA sequence: TGCGCCAGCAGTGAGTTGCGGCTAGGTGGGGAGCTGTTTTTT. The V call is TRBV10-2, the J call TRBJ2-2, with D hard to call. This CDR3 contains 14 residues. The V gene's germline CDR1 is WSHSY and CDR2 SAAADI. Between the trimmed V and J ends, which lost 1 base and 8 bases, there was a span of 11 bases.

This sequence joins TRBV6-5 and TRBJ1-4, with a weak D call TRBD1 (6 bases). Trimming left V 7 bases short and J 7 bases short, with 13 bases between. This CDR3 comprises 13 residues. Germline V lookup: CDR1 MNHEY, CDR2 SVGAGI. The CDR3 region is CASMGRGSEKLFF. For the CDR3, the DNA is TGTGCCAGCATGGGCAGGGGAAGTGAAAAACTGTTTTTT.

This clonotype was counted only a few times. CDR3 residues: CASSQALSTGLSSPLHF. CDR3 in DNA: TGCGCCAGCAGCCAAGCCCTTTCGACAGGGTTAAGTTCACCCCTCCACTTT. The V and J genes are TRBV4-3 and TRBJ1-6, with 7 bases aligning to TRBD1. The V gene end was trimmed by 1 base and the J gene end by 9 bases; junction bases not matched to a gene: 12. The CDR3 runs to 17 residues. Germline V gene lookup returns CDR1 LGHNA and CDR2 YSLEER.

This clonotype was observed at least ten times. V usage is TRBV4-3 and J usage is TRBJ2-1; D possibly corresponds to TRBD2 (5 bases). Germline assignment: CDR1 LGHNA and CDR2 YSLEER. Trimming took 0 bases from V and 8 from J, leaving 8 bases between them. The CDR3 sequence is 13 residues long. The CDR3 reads CASSQDLADEQFF. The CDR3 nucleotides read TGCGCCAGCAGCCAAGATCTAGCAGATGAGCAGTTCTTC.

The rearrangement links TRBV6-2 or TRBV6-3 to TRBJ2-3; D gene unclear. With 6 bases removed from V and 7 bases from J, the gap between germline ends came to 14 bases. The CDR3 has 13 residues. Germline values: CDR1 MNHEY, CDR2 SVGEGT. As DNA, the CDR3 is TGTGCCAGCAGCCCCCGCCTCGCCCATACGCAGTATTTT. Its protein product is CASSPRLAHTQYF.

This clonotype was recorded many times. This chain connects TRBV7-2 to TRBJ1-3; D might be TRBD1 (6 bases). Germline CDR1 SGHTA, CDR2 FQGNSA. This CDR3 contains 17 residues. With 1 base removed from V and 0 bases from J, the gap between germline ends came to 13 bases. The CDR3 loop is CASSLVPGGSSGNTIYF. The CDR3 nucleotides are TGTGCCAGCAGCTTAGTCCCGGGGGGCTCCTCTGGAAACACCATATATTTT.

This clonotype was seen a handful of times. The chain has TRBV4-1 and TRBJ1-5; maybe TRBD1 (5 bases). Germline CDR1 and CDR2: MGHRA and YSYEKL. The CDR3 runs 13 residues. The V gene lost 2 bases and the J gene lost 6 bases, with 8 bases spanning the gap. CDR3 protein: CASSQQGSQPQHF. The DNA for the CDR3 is TGCGCCAGCAGCCAACAGGGAAGTCAGCCCCAGCATTTT.

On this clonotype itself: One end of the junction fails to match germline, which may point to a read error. CDR3 amino acids: CASSASDSGGAGETKYF. CDR3 nucleotide sequence: TGTGCCAGCAGTGCCTCAGATAGCGGGGGGGCTGGAGAGACCAAGTACTTC. V is TRBV6-6 and J is TRBJ2-5; TRBD2 matches at 11 bases. The CDR3 covers 17 residues. Germline V CDR1 and CDR2: MNHNY, SVGAGI (reference sequence).

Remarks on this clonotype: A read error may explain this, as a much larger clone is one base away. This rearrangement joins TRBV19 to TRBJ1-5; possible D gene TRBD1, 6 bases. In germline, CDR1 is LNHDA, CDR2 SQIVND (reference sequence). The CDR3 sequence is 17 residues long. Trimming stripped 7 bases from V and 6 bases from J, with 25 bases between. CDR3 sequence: CASIMHKGDPQGQPQHF. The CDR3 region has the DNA TGTGCCAGTATTATGCATAAGGGGGACCCCCAGGGTCAGCCCCAGCATTTT.

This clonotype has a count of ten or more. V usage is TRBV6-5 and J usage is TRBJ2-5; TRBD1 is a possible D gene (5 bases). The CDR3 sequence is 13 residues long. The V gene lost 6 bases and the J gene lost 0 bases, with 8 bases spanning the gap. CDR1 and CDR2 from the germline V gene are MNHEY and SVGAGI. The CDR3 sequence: CASRWGHQETQYF. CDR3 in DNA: TGTGCCAGCAGGTGGGGCCACCAAGAGACCCAGTACTTC.